This T cell receptor (beta chain) derives from a study of early T cells in non-severe SARS-CoV-2 infection. As for the study in general: Chains from this unsorted whole-blood bulk RNA could not be paired.

TCRdb reprocessed the 5' RACE reads with MiXCR, giving one entry per CDR3 protein. Of roughly 100,000 distinct CDR3 sequences detected, less than 15% appear once; the ten largest clones hold about 5.7%. The V gene's germline CDR1 is DFQATT and CDR2 SNEGSKA (reference sequence). Trimming pared 3 bases from V and 2 bases from J, leaving 8 bases between. This CDR3 has 13 amino acids. This clonotype was seen a handful of times. Sequences were obtained from whole blood. The rearrangement links TRBV20-1 to TRBJ1-3; no clear D gene. This TCR came from an adult who was a healthcare worker with PCR-confirmed SARS-CoV-2 infection or an uninfected control (not recorded which). The CDR3 region is CSASGGPGNTIYF. CDR3 in DNA: TGCAGTGCTAGTGGTGGTCCTGGAAACACCATATATTTT.